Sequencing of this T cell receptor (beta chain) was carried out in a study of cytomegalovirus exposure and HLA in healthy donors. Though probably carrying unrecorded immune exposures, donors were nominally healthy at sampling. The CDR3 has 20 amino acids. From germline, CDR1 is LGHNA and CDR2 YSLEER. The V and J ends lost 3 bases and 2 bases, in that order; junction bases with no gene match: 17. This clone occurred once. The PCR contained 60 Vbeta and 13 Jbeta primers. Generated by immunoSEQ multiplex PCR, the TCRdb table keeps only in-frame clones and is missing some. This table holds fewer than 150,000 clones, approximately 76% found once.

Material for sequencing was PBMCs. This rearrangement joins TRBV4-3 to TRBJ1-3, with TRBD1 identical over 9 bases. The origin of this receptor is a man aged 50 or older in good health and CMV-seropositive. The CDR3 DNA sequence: TGCGCCAGCAGCCACGATTCCAGCCCCTCAACAGGGGGCCCTGGAAACACCATATATTTT. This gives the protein CASSHDSSPSTGGPGNTIYF.